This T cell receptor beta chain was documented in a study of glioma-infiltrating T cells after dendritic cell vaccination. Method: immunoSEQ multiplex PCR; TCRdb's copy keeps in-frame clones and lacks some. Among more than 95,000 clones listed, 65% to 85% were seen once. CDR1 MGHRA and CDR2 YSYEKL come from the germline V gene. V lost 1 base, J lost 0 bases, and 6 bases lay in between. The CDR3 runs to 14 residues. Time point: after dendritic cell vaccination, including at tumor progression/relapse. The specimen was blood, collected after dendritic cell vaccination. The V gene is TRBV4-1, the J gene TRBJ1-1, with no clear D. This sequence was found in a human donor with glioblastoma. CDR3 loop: CASSQVLVNTEAFF. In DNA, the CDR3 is TGCGCCAGCAGCCAAGTTTTAGTGAACACTGAAGCTTTCTTT.